This entry is about one TCR beta chain. The CDR3 length is 14 residues. Germline V lookup: CDR1 SEHNR, CDR2 FQNEAQ (reference sequence). J lost 9 bases, V lost 5 bases, and 8 bases had no gene match. Profiled with immunoSEQ multiplex PCR; TCRdb holds only in-frame clones, not every one. The data contain about 59,000 clones, over 80% of them singletons. This sample was included in a study of T cell changes during pregnancy in multiple sclerosis. The source of this sequence is a female donor in good health, enrolled as a control in a pregnancy study. Source: peripheral blood, taken in the second trimester of pregnancy. The gene calls are TRBV7-9 and TRBJ2-1; 9 nucleotides align to TRBD1. CDR3 sequence reads: CASSTHRGLFEQFF. CDR3 nucleotide sequence: TGTGCCAGCAGCACACACAGGGGGCTATTTGAGCAGTTCTTC.